Listed below are T cell receptor beta chains from one sample, sequenced in a study of CD4 T cell repertoires in COVID-19. Using immunoSEQ multiplex PCR, the repertoire was profiled, and TCRdb retains in-frame clones only, with some absent. The data hold about 75,000 clones, with around four fifths observed a single time. The source was CD4+ T cells from peripheral blood, collected after recovery from COVID-19. These receptors were taken from a human donor who had COVID-19. The CDR3 runs from the conserved cysteine through the conserved F or W. A D gene is named only where the DNA matches it firmly. Not all rows give a size; the values are once, few, many and, for expanded clones, a class.

J gene	D gene	V gene	clone size	CDR3 protein	CDR3 DNA
TRBJ2-1	.	TRBV2	once	CASSGEFF	TGTGCCAGCTCCGGAGAGTTCTTC
TRBJ1-1	.	TRBV6-2/TRBV6-3	.	CASSYGGALGTEAFF	TGTGCCAGCAGTTACGGTGGGGCTTTGGGGACTGAAGCTTTCTTT
TRBJ2-1	.	TRBV10-3	.	CAIRRADSYNEQFF	TGTGCCATCAGGAGAGCCGACTCCTACAATGAGCAGTTCTTC
TRBJ2-5	.	TRBV28	.	CASTTGETQYF	TGTGCCAGCACTACCGGGGAGACCCAGTACTTC
TRBJ2-3	.	TRBV10-3	.	CAISDLRADTQYF	TGTGCCATCAGTGACCTTAGGGCAGATACGCAGTATTTT
TRBJ2-5	TRBD2	TRBV14	.	CASSPLAGVSETQYF	TGTGCCAGCAGTCCTCTAGCGGGAGTTAGTGAGACCCAGTACTTC
TRBJ1-2	TRBD1	TRBV24-1	.	CATSDLGRTGNYGYTF	TGTGCCACCAGTGACTTAGGCCGGACAGGAAACTATGGCTACACCTTC
TRBJ2-5	.	TRBV3-1/TRBV3-2	.	CASSQGDWQETQYF	TGTGCCAGCAGCCAAGGGGACTGGCAAGAGACCCAGTACTTC
TRBJ2-5	.	TRBV5-5	.	CASSFERAQETQYF	TGTGCCAGCAGCTTTGAGCGAGCCCAAGAGACCCAGTACTTC
TRBJ1-1	.	TRBV27	.	CASSLVGAPRGTEAFF	TGTGCCAGCAGTTTAGTGGGGGCTCCAAGGGGCACTGAAGCTTTCTTT
TRBJ1-1	.	TRBV18	.	CASSPSSTGQNTEAFF	TGTGCCAGCTCACCATCTTCAACAGGACAGAACACTGAAGCTTTCTTT
TRBJ2-2	.	TRBV5-1	.	CASSLSGSNTGELFF	TGCGCCAGCAGCTTGAGCGGGTCGAACACCGGGGAGCTGTTTTTT
TRBJ1-1	.	TRBV5-1	.	CASSPSGGTEAFF	TGCGCCAGCAGCCCTTCCGGGGGGACTGAAGCTTTCTTT
TRBJ1-2	TRBD1	TRBV7-9	.	CASRPGQAYGYTF	TGTGCCAGCAGACCTGGACAGGCCTATGGCTACACCTTC
TRBJ2-6	.	TRBV28	few	CASRRPRSSGANVLTF	TGTGCCAGCAGGAGGCCTAGGAGCTCTGGGGCCAACGTCCTGACTTTC
TRBJ2-4	TRBD1	TRBV3-1/TRBV3-2	.	CASSRGTGVIKNIQYF	TGTGCCAGCAGCAGGGGGACAGGGGTGATCAAAAACATTCAGTACTTC
TRBJ1-1	.	TRBV6-5	.	CASSSYSNTEAFF	TGTGCCAGCAGTTCTTACAGCAACACTGAAGCTTTCTTT
TRBJ2-1	.	TRBV5-1	.	CASSLEVALKQFF	TGCGCCAGCAGCTTGGAAGTAGCGTTAAAACAGTTCTTC
TRBJ1-3	.	TRBV19	once	CASRPRQVSGNTIYF	TGTGCCAGTAGGCCTCGACAGGTCTCTGGAAACACCATATATTTT
TRBJ2-7	.	TRBV19	.	CASRSGRDTYEQYF	TGTGCCAGTAGAAGCGGCCGAGACACTTACGAGCAGTACTTC
TRBJ1-4	.	TRBV19	.	CAGGSGEGEKLFF	TGTGCCGGTGGTTCGGGAGAAGGTGAAAAACTGTTTTTT
TRBJ2-3	TRBD1	TRBV9	.	CASSGRTGASTDTQYF	TGTGCCAGCAGCGGAAGGACAGGAGCTAGCACAGATACGCAGTATTTT